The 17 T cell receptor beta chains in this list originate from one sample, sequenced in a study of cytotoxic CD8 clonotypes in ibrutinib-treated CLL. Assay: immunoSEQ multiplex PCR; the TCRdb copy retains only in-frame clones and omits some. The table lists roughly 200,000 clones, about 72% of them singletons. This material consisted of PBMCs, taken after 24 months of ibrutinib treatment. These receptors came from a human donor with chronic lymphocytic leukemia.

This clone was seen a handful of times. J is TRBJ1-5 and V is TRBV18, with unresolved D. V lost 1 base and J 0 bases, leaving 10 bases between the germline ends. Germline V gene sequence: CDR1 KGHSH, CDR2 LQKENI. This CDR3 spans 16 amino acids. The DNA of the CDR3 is TGTGCCAGCTCACCACGGGGAGGATATAGCAATCAGCCCCAGCATTTT. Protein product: CASSPRGGYSNQPQHF.

The CDR3 reads CACRWTSVETQYF. DNA for the CDR3: TGTGCCTGCAGATGGACTAGCGTTGAGACCCAGTACTTC. The chain joins TRBV30 to TRBJ2-5; TRBD2 matches 9 bases. Trimming took 6 bases from V and 5 from J; bases not matched to a gene: 7. Germline V gives CDR1 GTSNPN, CDR2 SVGIG (reference sequence). The CDR3 has 13 amino acids. The variable domain in full, completed from reference TRBV30 and TRBJ2-5, reads SQTIHQWPATLVQPVGSPLSLECTVEGTSNPNLYWYRQAAGRGLQLLFYSVGIGQISSEVPQNLSASRPQDRQFILSSKKLLLSDSGFYLCACRWTSVETQYFGPGTRLLVL.

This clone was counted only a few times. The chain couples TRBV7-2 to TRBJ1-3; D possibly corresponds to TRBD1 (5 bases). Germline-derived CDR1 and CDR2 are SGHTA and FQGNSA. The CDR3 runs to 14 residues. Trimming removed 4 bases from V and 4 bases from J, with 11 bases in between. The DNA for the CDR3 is TGTGCCAGCAGCTGGGGCGGGGAGGGAAACACCATATATTTT. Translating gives CASSWGGEGNTIYF. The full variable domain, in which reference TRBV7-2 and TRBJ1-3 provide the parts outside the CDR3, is GAGVSQSPSNKVTEKGKDVELRCDPISGHTALYWYRQSLGQGLEFLIYFQGNSAPDKSGLPSDRFSAERTGGSVSTLTIQRTQQEDSAVYLCASSWGGEGNTIYFGEGSWLTVV.

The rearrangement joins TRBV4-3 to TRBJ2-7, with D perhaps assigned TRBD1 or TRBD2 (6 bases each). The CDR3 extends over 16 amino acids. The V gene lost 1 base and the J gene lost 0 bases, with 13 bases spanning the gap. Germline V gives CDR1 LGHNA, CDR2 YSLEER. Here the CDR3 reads CASSQGAGHSSYEQYF. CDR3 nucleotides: TGCGCCAGCAGCCAAGGGGCGGGACATAGCTCCTACGAGCAGTACTTC.

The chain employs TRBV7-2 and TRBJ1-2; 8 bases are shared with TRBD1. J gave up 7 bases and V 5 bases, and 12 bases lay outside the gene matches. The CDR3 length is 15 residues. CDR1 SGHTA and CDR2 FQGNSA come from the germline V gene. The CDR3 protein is CASSRGMTGEAGYTF. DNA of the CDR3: TGTGCCAGCAGCCGAGGGATGACAGGGGAAGCTGGCTACACCTTC.

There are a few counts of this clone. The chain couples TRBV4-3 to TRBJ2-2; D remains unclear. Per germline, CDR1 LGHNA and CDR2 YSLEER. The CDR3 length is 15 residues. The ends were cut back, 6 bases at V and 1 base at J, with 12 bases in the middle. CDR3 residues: CASRCPVLNTGELFF. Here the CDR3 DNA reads TGCGCCAGCAGGTGTCCAGTGCTGAACACCGGGGAGCTGTTTTTT.

CDR3 DNA: TGTGCCAGCAGGCCGGGATCCAACTATGGCTACACCTTC. Translation: CASRPGSNYGYTF. The chain has TRBV7-9 and TRBJ1-2; D gene ambiguous. Trimming stripped 6 bases from V and 2 bases from J, with 10 bases between. The CDR3 runs 13 residues. Germline V gene sequence: CDR1 SEHNR, CDR2 FQNEAQ (reference sequence).

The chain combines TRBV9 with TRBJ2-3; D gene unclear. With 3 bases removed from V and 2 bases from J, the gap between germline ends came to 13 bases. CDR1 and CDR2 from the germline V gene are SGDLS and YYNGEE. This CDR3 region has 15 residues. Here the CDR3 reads CASSARSGNTDTQYF. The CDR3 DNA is TGTGCCAGCAGCGCACGGTCGGGCAACACAGATACGCAGTATTTT.

The CDR3 is CAWSVGSLPGNSGYTF. The CDR3 DNA reads TGTGCCTGGAGTGTTGGTTCCTTACCAGGGAACAGTGGCTACACCTTC. The chain has TRBV30 and TRBJ1-2; D may be TRBD1 (5 bases). This CDR3 spans 16 amino acids. V was trimmed by 0 bases and J by 7 bases, leaving 21 bases between them. Germline V gene lookup returns CDR1 GTSNPN and CDR2 SVGIG (reference sequence).

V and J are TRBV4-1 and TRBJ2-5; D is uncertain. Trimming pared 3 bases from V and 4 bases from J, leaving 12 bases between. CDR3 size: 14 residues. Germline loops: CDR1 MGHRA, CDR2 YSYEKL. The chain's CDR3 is CASSQQDSLETQYF. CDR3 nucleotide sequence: TGCGCCAGCAGCCAGCAGGATAGTCTAGAGACCCAGTACTTC.

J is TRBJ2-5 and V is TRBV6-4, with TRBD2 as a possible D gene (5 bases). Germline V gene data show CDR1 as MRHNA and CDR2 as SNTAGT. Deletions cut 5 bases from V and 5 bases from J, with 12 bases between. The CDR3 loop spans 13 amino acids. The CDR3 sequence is CASSRGLGETQYF. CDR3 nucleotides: TGTGCCAGCAGTCGTGGACTGGGTGAGACCCAGTACTTC.

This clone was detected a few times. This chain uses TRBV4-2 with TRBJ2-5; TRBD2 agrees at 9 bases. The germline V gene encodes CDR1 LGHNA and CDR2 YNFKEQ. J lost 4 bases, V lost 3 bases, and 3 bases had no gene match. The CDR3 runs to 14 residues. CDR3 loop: CASSQELAGETQYF. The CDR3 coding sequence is TGTGCCAGCAGCCAGGAACTAGCGGGAGAGACCCAGTACTTC.

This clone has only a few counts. Written as DNA, the CDR3 is TGTGCCAGCTCACCAAGGCGACAGTGGGTAAATGAAAAACTGTTTTTT. It is translated as CASSPRRQWVNEKLFF. The chain links TRBV18 to TRBJ1-4, with D possibly being TRBD1 (5 bases). Trimming removed 2 bases at V and 5 bases at J, with 15 bases between. The germline V gene encodes CDR1 KGHSH and CDR2 LQKENI. The CDR3 length is 16 residues.

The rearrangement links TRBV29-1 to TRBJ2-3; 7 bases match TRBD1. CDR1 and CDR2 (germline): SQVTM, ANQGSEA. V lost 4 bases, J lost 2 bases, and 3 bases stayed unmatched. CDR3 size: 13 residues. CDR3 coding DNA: TGCAGCGTTGGACAGGGAGCCACAGATACGCAGTATTTT. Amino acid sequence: CSVGQGATDTQYF.

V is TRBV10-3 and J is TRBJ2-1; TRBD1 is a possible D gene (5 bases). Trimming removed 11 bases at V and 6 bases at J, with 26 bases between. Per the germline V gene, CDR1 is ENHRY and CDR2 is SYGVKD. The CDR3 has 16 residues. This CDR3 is CAVLREEKSLGNEQFF. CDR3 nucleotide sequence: TGTGCCGTCCTCAGGGAAGAAAAATCTCTCGGCAATGAGCAGTTCTTC.

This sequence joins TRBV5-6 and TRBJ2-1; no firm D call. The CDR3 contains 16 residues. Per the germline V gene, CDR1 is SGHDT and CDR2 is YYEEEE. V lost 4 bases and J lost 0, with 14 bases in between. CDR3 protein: CASSPRVLSSYNEQFF. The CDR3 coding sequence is TGTGCCAGCAGCCCCCGGGTCTTGAGCTCCTACAATGAGCAGTTCTTC.

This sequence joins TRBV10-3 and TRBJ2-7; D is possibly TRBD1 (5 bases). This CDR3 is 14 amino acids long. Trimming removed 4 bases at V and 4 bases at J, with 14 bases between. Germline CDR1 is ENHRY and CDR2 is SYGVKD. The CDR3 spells CAISGIGAWYEQYF. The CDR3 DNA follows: TGTGCCATCAGTGGAATTGGGGCGTGGTACGAGCAGTACTTC.